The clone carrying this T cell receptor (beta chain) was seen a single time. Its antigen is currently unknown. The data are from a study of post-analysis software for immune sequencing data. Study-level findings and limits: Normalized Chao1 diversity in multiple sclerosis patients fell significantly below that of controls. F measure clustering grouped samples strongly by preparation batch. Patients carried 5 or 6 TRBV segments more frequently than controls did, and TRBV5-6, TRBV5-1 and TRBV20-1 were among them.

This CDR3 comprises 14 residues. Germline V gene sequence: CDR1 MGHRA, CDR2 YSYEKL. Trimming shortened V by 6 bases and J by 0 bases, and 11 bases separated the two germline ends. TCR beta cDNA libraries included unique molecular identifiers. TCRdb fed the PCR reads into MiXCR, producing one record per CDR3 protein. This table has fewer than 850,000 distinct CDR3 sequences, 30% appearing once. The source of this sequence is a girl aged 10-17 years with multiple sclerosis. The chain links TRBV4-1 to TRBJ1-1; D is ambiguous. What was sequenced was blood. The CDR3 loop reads CASSEWVLNTEAFF. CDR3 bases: TGCGCCAGCAGTGAGTGGGTTCTGAACACTGAAGCTTTCTTT.